This T cell receptor beta chain was captured by sequencing in a study of blood T cell repertoires in COVID-19. Study background: The study drew acute and convalescent COVID-19 samples from the United States, Italy and Spain.

Study members were between about 18 and 100 years old and lived in some 22 US regions. J was trimmed by 4 bases and V by 4 bases; bases with no gene match: 4. This CDR3 is 14 amino acids long. Germline-derived CDR1 and CDR2 are SGHKS and YYEKEE (reference sequence). As originally analysed: Amplification from reference gene primers served as the basis for estimated nucleated cell counts. Repertoires were generated with immunoSEQ multiplex PCR, while TCRdb's copy carries only in-frame clones and drops some. V, J and clone size derive from that table, while D and trimming were established from the DNA sequence. The sample yields a few hundred thousand clones, 89% seen once.

Sequencing used PBMCs or T cells enriched from blood (not recorded which). The TCR sequence derives from a woman aged 55-70 years who had recovered from COVID-19. The rearrangement links TRBV5-5 to TRBJ1-5, with 8 nucleotides matching TRBD1. The CDR3 is CASSPGTGNQPQHF. The CDR3 DNA sequence: TGTGCCAGCAGCCCCGGGACAGGAAATCAGCCCCAGCATTTT.